This T cell receptor (beta chain) emerged from a study of blood T cell repertoires in COVID-19 (dated by TCRdb to the early 2020s). Describing the broader study: Collaborator samples came from the United States, Italy and Spain and covered acute and convalescent phases of COVID-19. The prospective study material was composed of cDNA or gDNA derived from T cells, B-cell-depleted T cells, or PBMCs. The dataset comprised deeply sampled blood TCRbeta repertoires from subjects exposed to, actively infected with, or recovered from COVID-19. The repertoires were released in a freely available public database meant as a resource for research on the immune response to SARS-CoV-2. Samples came from the ongoing ImmuneRACE study (first 160 participants) plus 1,254 subjects from 6 global collaborators. The sample metadata nearly always contained a de-identified subject ID, COVID-19 status, age in years and sex. HLA class I and class II types, where available, came from metadata supplied by the sample provider rather than from assay-based typing.

V trim: 3 bases; J trim: 5 bases; unmatched bases: 7. According to the germline V gene (reference sequence), CDR1 reads MNHEY and CDR2 reads SMNVEV. Including the terminal cysteine and phenylalanine, the CDR3 comprises 14 residues. The sequence is cut down to CDR3 DNA, 42 bases in frame from base 1. TCRbeta CDR3 regions were amplified from genomic DNA by means of the immunoSEQ Assay, a bias-controlled multiplex PCR. As for how the authors treated the data: Within the assay, amplification of reference gene primers was used to estimate how many nucleated cells each sample contained. Sequence reads were collapsed and filtered to measure the absolute abundance of every unique TCRbeta CDR3 rearrangement. For each sample, productive Simpson clonality was calculated as the square root of Simpson's diversity index across productive rearrangements. TCRdb holds this immuneACCESS table with in-frame rearrangements only. Some clones are missing; in checked studies, unresolved V genes explain under half, and the rest has no known cause. From that table come the V and J calls and clone size; the DNA was used to work out D and trimming. The sample table shows 130,000 or so clones, and roughly 90% are seen once. Of the sample, approximately 2% falls within the top ten clones.

The collaborating institutions used their own protocols to collect whole blood in K2EDTA tubes. For TCRbeta analysis, collaborators shipped samples in one of three forms: frozen whole blood, isolated PBMCs, or DNA extracted from either of those sample types. About this clone itself: There is no known antigen for this receptor. No base quality information exists; no much larger clone differs at one position.

The full study reports these points: The quantity of clinical and demographic metadata differed by source and by participant and was supplied without curation.

Sequenced input: peripheral blood. The source is a man in his 70s with active COVID-19. The chain is made from TRBV27 and TRBJ2-7; 7 bases in between match TRBD1. The sequenced DNA: TGTGCCAGCAGTTTGCTTGAGACAGGGCACGAGCAGTACTTC. This encodes CASSLLETGHEQYF.